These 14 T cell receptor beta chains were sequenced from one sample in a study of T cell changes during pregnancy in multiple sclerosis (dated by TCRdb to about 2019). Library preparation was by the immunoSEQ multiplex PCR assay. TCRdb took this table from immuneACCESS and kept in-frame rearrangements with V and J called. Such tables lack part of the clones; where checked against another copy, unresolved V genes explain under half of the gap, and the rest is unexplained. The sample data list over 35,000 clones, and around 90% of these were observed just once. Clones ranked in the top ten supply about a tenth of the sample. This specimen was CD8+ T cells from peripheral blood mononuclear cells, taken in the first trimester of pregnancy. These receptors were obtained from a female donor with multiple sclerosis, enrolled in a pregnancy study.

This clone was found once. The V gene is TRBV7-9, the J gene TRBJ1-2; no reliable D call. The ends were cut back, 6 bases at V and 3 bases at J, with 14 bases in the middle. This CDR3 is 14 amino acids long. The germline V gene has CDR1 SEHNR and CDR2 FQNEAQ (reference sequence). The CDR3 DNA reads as TGTGCCAGCAGTCTCGTCGGCACAGACTATGGCTACACCTTC. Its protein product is CASSLVGTDYGYTF.

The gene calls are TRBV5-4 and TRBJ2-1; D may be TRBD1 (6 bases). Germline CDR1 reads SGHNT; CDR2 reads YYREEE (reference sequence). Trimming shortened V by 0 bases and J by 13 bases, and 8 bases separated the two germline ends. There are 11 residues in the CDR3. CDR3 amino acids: CASSLEGGQFF. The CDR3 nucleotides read TGTGCCAGCAGCTTGGAAGGGGGTCAGTTCTTC.

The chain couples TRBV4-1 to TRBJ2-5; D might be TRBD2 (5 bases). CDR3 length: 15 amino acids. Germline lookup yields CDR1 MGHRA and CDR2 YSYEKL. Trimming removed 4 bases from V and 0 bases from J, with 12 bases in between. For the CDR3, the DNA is TGCGCCAGCAGCCCCTTGCCGGGAAACCAAGAGACCCAGTACTTC. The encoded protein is CASSPLPGNQETQYF.

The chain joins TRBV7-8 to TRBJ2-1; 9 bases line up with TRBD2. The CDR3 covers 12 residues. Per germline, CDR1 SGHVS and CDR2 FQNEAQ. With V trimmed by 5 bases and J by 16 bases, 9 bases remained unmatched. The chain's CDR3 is CASSPLSGSHFF. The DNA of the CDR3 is TGTGCCAGCAGCCCACTTAGCGGGAGCCACTTCTTC.

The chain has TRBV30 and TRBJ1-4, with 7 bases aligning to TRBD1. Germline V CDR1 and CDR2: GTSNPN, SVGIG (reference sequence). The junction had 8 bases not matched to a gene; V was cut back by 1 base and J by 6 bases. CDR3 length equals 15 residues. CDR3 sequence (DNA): TGTGCCTGGAGTGAACAGGGGAGGATGGATGAAAAACTGTTTTTT. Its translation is CAWSEQGRMDEKLFF.

CDR3 in amino acids: CAWRDQDRVAFTF. CDR3 nucleotides: TGTGCCTGGAGAGATCAGGACAGGGTGGCTTTCACCTTC. V and J are TRBV30 and TRBJ1-2; 8 bases match TRBD1. V dropped 3 bases and J dropped 13; count of bases not matched to a gene: 13. The CDR3 totals 13 residues. Germline V gene sequence: CDR1 GTSNPN, CDR2 SVGIG (reference sequence). The full variable domain, in which reference TRBV30 and TRBJ1-2 provide the parts outside the CDR3, is SQTIHQWPATLVQPVGSPLSLECTVEGTSNPNLYWYRQAAGRGLQLLFYSVGIGQISSEVPQNLSASRPQDRQFILSSKKLLLSDSGFYLCAWRDQDRVAFTFGSGTRLTVV.

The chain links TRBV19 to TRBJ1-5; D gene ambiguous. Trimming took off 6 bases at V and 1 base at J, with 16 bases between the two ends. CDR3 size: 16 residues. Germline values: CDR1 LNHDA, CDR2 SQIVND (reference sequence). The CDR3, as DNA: TGTGCCAGTAGACAATACCGGGAGCCGAGCAATCAGCCCCAGCATTTT. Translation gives CASRQYREPSNQPQHF.

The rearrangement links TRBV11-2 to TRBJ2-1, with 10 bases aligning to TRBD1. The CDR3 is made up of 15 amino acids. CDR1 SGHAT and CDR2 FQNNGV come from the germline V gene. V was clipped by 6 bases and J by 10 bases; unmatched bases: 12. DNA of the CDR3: TGTGCCAGCAGTTACTACCGGGACAGGGGAGGGGAGCAGTTCTTC. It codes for CASSYYRDRGGEQFF.

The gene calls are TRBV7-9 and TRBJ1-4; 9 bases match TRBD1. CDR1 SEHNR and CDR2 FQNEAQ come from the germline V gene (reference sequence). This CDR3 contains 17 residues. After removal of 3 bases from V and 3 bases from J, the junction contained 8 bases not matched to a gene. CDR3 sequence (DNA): TGTGCCAGCAGCTTGGGTGGGACAGGGCGCCCTAATGAAAAACTGTTTTTT. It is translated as CASSLGGTGRPNEKLFF.

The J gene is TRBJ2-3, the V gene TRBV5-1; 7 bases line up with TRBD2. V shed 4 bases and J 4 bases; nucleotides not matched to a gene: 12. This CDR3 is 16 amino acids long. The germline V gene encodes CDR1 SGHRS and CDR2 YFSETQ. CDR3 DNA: TGCGCCAGCAGCCCAGGAACAGCGGGGTTTCCAGATACGCAGTATTTT. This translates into CASSPGTAGFPDTQYF.

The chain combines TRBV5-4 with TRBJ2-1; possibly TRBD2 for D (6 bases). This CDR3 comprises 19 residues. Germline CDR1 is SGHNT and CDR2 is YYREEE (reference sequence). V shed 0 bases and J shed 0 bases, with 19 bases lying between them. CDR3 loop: CASSLATDEGLSSYNEQFF. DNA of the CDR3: TGTGCCAGCAGCTTGGCCACAGATGAGGGACTGAGCTCCTACAATGAGCAGTTCTTC. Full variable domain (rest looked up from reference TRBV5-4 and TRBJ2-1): ETGVTQSPTHLIKTRGQQVTLRCSSQSGHNTVSWYQQALGQGPQFIFQYYREEENGRGNFPPRFSGLQFPNYSSELNVNALELDDSALYLCASSLATDEGLSSYNEQFFGPGTRLTVL.

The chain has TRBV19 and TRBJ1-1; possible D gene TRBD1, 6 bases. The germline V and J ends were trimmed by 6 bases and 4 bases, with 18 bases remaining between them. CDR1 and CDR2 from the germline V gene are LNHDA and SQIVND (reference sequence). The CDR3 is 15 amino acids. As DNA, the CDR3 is TGTGCCAGTAGCCTACAGGGATCCTTGGGCACTGAAGCTTTCTTT. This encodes CASSLQGSLGTEAFF.

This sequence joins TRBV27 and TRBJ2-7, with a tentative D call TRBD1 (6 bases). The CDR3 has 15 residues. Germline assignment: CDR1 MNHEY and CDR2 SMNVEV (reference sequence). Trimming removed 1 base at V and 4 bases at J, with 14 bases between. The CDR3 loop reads CASSLWQGRLYEQYF. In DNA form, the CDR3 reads TGTGCCAGCAGTTTATGGCAGGGGCGCTTATACGAGCAGTACTTC.

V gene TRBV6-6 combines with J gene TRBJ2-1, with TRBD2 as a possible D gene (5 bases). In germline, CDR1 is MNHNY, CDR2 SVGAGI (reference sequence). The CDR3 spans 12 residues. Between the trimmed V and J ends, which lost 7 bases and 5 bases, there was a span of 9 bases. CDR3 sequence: CASIAPDNEQFF. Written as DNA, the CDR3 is TGTGCCAGCATAGCGCCGGACAATGAGCAGTTCTTC.